This T cell receptor beta chain was captured by sequencing in a study of blood T cell repertoires in COVID-19. The study recruited people aged roughly 18 to 95 years across around 23 US areas. This CDR3 spans 19 amino acids. V was pared by 0 bases and J by 0 bases, with 18 bases between. In germline, CDR1 is MNHNS, CDR2 SASEGT. Some clones are missing from TCRdb's copy, which holds only in-frame ones; the method was immunoSEQ multiplex PCR. Among more than 300,000 clones listed, around 83% were seen once. The rearrangement links TRBV6-1 to TRBJ1-5; the D gene is possibly TRBD1 (6 bases). This receptor was taken from a woman between 50 and 59 years old who had recovered from COVID-19. The sample comprised PBMCs or T cells enriched from blood (not recorded which). The DNA for the CDR3 is TGTGCCAGCAGTGAAGCTTCAGGAGGGGGGGTTTATAGCAATCAGCCCCAGCATTTT. It codes for CASSEASGGGVYSNQPQHF.